This T cell receptor beta chain came from a study of CD8 T cells in Susac syndrome. V dropped 4 bases and J dropped 1 base, with 13 bases sitting between them. The CDR3 is 15 residues long. The V gene's germline CDR1 is SGHRS and CDR2 YFSETQ. Reverse transcription of about 0.5 to 1 ug RNA used random hexamers. TCRdb recomputed calls from the immunoSEQ multiplex PCR reads with MiXCR, one row per CDR3 protein. This table has some 150,000 distinct CDR3 sequences, over 85% appearing once. Turning to this clonotype: Its target is not known.

Study-wide results and limits: In its TCR sequencing and HLA analysis, the study acknowledged that the number of individuals was relatively small.

Negative isolation yielded CD4+ and CD8+ T cells, and FACS enriched TEMRA cells. The rearrangement uses TRBV5-1 and TRBJ2-3, with D unresolved. This TCR derives from a human donor with multiple sclerosis. The sample was CD8+ T cells from PBMCs. CDR3 protein: CASSHDNFRTDTQYF. CDR3 nucleotide sequence: TGCGCCAGCAGCCATGACAACTTCCGCACAGATACGCAGTATTTT.